These 12 T cell receptor beta chains originate from one sample sequenced in a study of CD8 T cells in ankylosing spondylitis. TCRdb re-called the 5' RACE reads with MiXCR, one entry per CDR3 protein. The table lists approximately 150,000 distinct CDR3 sequences, 9.8% of them singletons. Sequences were obtained from blood, either unsorted or a sorted T cell fraction (not recorded which). These receptors came from a female donor with ankylosing spondylitis or in good health (not recorded which).

V usage is TRBV30 and J usage is TRBJ1-5; possible D gene TRBD1, 5 bases. V was clipped by 2 bases and J by 2 bases, with 10 bases between them. The CDR3 is 14 amino acids. Germline values: CDR1 GTSNPN, CDR2 SVGIG (reference sequence). CDR3 region: CAWSPGYGNQPQHF. The CDR3 DNA follows: TGTGCCTGGAGTCCAGGGTATGGCAATCAGCCCCAGCATTTT. Supplemented by reference TRBV30 and TRBJ1-5, the full variable domain reads SQTIHQWPATLVQPVGSPLSLECTVEGTSNPNLYWYRQAAGRGLQLLFYSVGIGQISSEVPQNLSASRPQDRQFILSSKKLLLSDSGFYLCAWSPGYGNQPQHFGDGTRLSIL.

In its sample, this clonotype was seen many times. The V gene is TRBV25-1, the J gene TRBJ1-1; D gene uncertain. The CDR3 loop spans 11 amino acids. V was shortened by 0 bases and J by 4 bases, with 0 bases between the two germline ends. Germline values: CDR1 MGHDK, CDR2 SYGVNS. The CDR3 DNA reads TGTGCCAGCAGTGAATACACTGAAGCTTTCTTT. Translated, it gives CASSEYTEAFF.

J is TRBJ2-2 and V is TRBV7-6; 7 bases fit TRBD2. CDR3 length: 17 amino acids. Germline V lookup: CDR1 SGHVS, CDR2 FNYEAQ. J was trimmed by 4 bases and V by 5 bases; bases with no gene match: 13. The CDR3 DNA reads as TGTGCCAGCAGCCTAGGCCCGGGGGGTTCGGGCACCGGGGAGCTGTTTTTT. Translation gives CASSLGPGGSGTGELFF.

The rearrangement uses TRBV2 and TRBJ2-1, with TRBD2 identical over 7 bases. The CDR3 runs to 18 residues. V shed 11 bases and J 3 bases; nucleotides not matched to a gene: 22. Germline lookup yields CDR1 SNHLY and CDR2 FYNNEI. CDR3: CALTPGGSAQLLYNEQFF. DNA of the CDR3: TGTGCCCTCACCCCCGGGGGGTCCGCCCAACTTCTCTACAATGAGCAGTTCTTC.

This clonotype showed up many times. The J gene is TRBJ1-1, the V gene TRBV7-9; a possible D gene is TRBD1 (6 bases). The CDR3 contains 15 residues. V lost 0 bases, J lost 1 base, and 9 bases lay in between. Looked up from germline, CDR1 is SEHNR and CDR2 is FQNEAQ (reference sequence). CDR3 sequence: CASSLAQGTNTEAFF. CDR3 bases: TGTGCCAGCAGCTTAGCGCAGGGGACGAACACTGAAGCTTTCTTT.

This clonotype turned up a few times. The chain carries TRBV7-9 and TRBJ2-1; D not resolved. Germline CDR1 and CDR2: SEHNR and FQNEAQ (reference sequence). Between the trimmed V and J ends, which lost 5 bases and 5 bases, there was a span of 19 bases. There are 16 residues in the CDR3. CDR3 in DNA: TGTGCCAGCAGCCCCCGACCGGACGGAAGGCACAATGAGCAGTTCTTC. Amino acids: CASSPRPDGRHNEQFF. The full variable domain, completed using reference TRBV7-9 and TRBJ2-1, is DTGVSQNPRHKITKRGQNVTFRCDPISEHNRLYWYRQTLGQGPEFLTYFQNEAQLEKSRLLSDRFSAERPKGSFSTLEIQRTEQGDSAMYLCASSPRPDGRHNEQFFGPGTRLTVL.

The chain uses TRBV13 and TRBJ2-1; TRBD1 aligns across 7 bases. The germline CDR1 and CDR2 sequences are PRHDT and FYEKMQ (reference sequence). This CDR3 is 14 amino acids long. Trimming took 5 bases from V and 5 from J; bases not matched to a gene: 6. As DNA, the CDR3 is TGTGCCAGCAGCCACAGGGGTGGAGACAATGAGCAGTTCTTC. This codes for CASSHRGGDNEQFF.

This chain uses TRBV27 with TRBJ2-7; tentatively, D is TRBD2 (6 bases). Germline V CDR1 and CDR2: MNHEY, SMNVEV (reference sequence). The CDR3 spans 13 residues. Trimming shortened V by 7 bases and J by 5 bases, and 15 bases separated the two germline ends. The CDR3 DNA sequence: TGTGCCAGCAAAAGTCTAGCGACCAACGAGCAGTACTTC. Amino acid sequence: CASKSLATNEQYF.

This clonotype has at least ten counts. The rearrangement uses TRBV20-1 and TRBJ2-1, with TRBD2 identical over 12 bases. The V gene end was trimmed by 6 bases and the J gene end by 6 bases; junction bases not matched to a gene: 9. Germline CDR1 is DFQATT and CDR2 is SNEGSKA (reference sequence). The CDR3 is 15 residues long. Here the CDR3 DNA reads TGCAGTGCCGAATCCGGGACTAGCGGGTCCAATGAGCAGTTCTTC. It codes for CSAESGTSGSNEQFF.

This clonotype was seen many times. The rearrangement joins TRBV14 to TRBJ2-3; D not resolved. Germline loops: CDR1 SGHDN, CDR2 FVKESK. V lost 1 base and J 2 bases, leaving 7 bases between the germline ends. This CDR3 spans 14 amino acids. CDR3 DNA sequence: TGTGCCAGCAGCCAAGGTTATTTCACAGATACGCAGTATTTT. Translated: CASSQGYFTDTQYF.

This clonotype was recorded a few times. The genes are TRBV4-3 and TRBJ1-1; no definite D call. The CDR3 extends over 15 amino acids. The ends were cut back, 0 bases at V and 1 base at J, with 9 bases in the middle. Germline assignment: CDR1 LGHNA and CDR2 YSLEER. CDR3 loop: CASSQDLSANTEAFF. The DNA of the CDR3 is TGCGCCAGCAGCCAAGATCTAAGCGCGAACACTGAAGCTTTCTTT.

The chain carries TRBV25-1 and TRBJ2-2; no clear D gene. The V end was cut by 2 bases, the J end by 4 bases, with 8 bases between. The CDR3 totals 14 residues. CDR1 and CDR2 from the germline V gene are MGHDK and SYGVNS. In DNA form, the CDR3 reads TGTGCCAGCAGTGAAGGTGTGGGCACCGGGGAGCTGTTTTTT. This sequence encodes CASSEGVGTGELFF.